These 12 T cell receptor beta chains were all obtained from the same sample, sequenced in a study of molecular identifiers for immune sequencing clone quantification. TCRdb re-derived calls from the PCR reads in MiXCR, one entry per CDR3 protein. The repertoire holds about 510,000 distinct CDR3 sequences, with around a fifth as singletons. Sequences were obtained from naive CD8+ T cells from blood, with Jurkat cell RNA spiked in. Sample subset: FACS-sorted CD8+CD4-CCR7+CD45RA+ naive T cells. The origin of the receptors is a human donor in good health. Some libraries in this study had Jurkat cell RNA spiked in.

In its sample, this clonotype was seen a few times. V and J are TRBV9 and TRBJ2-2, with 7 bases that match TRBD1. This CDR3 has 15 residues. Looked up from germline, CDR1 is SGDLS and CDR2 is YYNGEE. V lost 2 bases and J lost 3; bases outside the gene matches: 4. The CDR3 is CASSVIGTDTGELFF. CDR3 DNA sequence: TGTGCCAGCAGCGTCATAGGGACAGACACCGGGGAGCTGTTTTTT.

Ten or more counts support this clonotype. The V gene is TRBV4-1, the J gene TRBJ2-1; 8 positions agree with TRBD2. The CDR3 extends over 15 amino acids. Per germline, CDR1 MGHRA and CDR2 YSYEKL. V shed 7 bases and J 0 bases; nucleotides not matched to a gene: 5. CDR3 sequence: CASTGGASSYNEQFF. CDR3 in DNA: TGCGCCAGCACGGGGGGGGCGAGCTCCTACAATGAGCAGTTCTTC.

As for this clonotype: Given a much more abundant clone one base away, this may be a read error. This chain uses TRBV20-1 with TRBJ1-5; 7 nucleotides agree with TRBD1. The germline V gene encodes CDR1 DFQATT and CDR2 SNEGSKA (reference sequence). The CDR3 has 13 residues. CDR3 in DNA: TGCAGTGCACGGGACAGTATCAATCAGCCCCGGCATTTT. Its protein is CSARDSINQPRHF.

The chain recombines TRBV5-1 with TRBJ2-7, with TRBD1 matching over 9 bases. Per the germline V gene, CDR1 is SGHRS and CDR2 is YFSETQ. This CDR3 is built from 15 residues. J was trimmed by 7 bases and V by 3 bases; bases with no gene match: 11. This chain's CDR3 is CASSSPGTGYTEQYF. CDR3 sequence (DNA): TGCGCCAGCAGCTCCCCCGGGACAGGGTATACTGAGCAGTACTTC.

V gene TRBV11-2 combines with J gene TRBJ2-2; the match to TRBD2 covers 11 bases. V shed 1 base and J 3 bases; nucleotides not matched to a gene: 10. The CDR3 runs to 19 residues. Germline CDR1 SGHAT, CDR2 FQNNGV. CDR3 coding DNA: TGTGCCAGCAGCTTAGGATTTGGGCTAGCGGGAGGCCACACCGGGGAGCTGTTTTTT. This codes for CASSLGFGLAGGHTGELFF.

With regard to this clonotype: One end of the junction does not line up with germline, which may come from a read error. V is TRBV7-2 and J is TRBJ2-1; 9 positions agree with TRBD2. This CDR3 spans 15 amino acids. CDR1 is SGHTA and CDR2 is FQGNSA in the germline V gene. The CDR3 DNA sequence: TGTGCCGGCAGCCAGGCGGGAGGGCCCTACAATGAGCAGTTCTTC. Translated: CAGSQAGGPYNEQFF.

The table lists this clonotype with a count of one. A much larger clone lies one base from this, so it may be a read error. The chain couples TRBV2 to TRBJ1-4; 11 nucleotides align to TRBD1. CDR3 length: 14 amino acids. CDR1 SNHLY and CDR2 FYNNEI come from the germline V gene. DNA for the CDR3: TGTGCCAGCGGACAGGGGGCTTCTAATGAAAAACCGTTTTTT. Translation gives CASGQGASNEKPFF. The variable domain in full, with the rest retrieved from reference TRBV2 and TRBJ1-4, is EPEVTQTPSHQVTQMGQEVILRCVPISNHLYFYWYRQILGQKVEFLVSFYNNEISEKSEIFDDQFSVERPDGSNFTLKIRSTKLEDSAMYFCASGQGASNEKPFFGSGTQLSVL.

Note on this clonotype: A much larger clone lies a single base off, so this may be a read error. The chain has TRBV7-9 and TRBJ2-7; D not resolved. The length of the CDR3 is 13 residues. V was shortened by 4 bases and J by 4 bases, with 11 bases between the two germline ends. The germline V gene encodes CDR1 SEHNR and CDR2 FQNEAQ (reference sequence). This chain's CDR3 is CASSSSLAYEQYF. The CDR3 DNA is TGTGCCAGCAGCTCCAGTCTGGCATACGAGCAGTACTTC.

This clonotype was found many times. The chain combines TRBV5-4 with TRBJ2-4, with unresolved D. The germline V gene encodes CDR1 SGHNT and CDR2 YYREEE (reference sequence). V lost 2 bases and J lost 5, with 8 bases in between. The CDR3 has 13 residues. The DNA for the CDR3 is TGTGCCAGCAGCTTATCCGGAGAAAACATTCAGTACTTC. It translates to CASSLSGENIQYF.

The J gene is TRBJ2-1, the V gene TRBV6-2 or TRBV6-3, with D uncertain. This CDR3 has 15 residues. The V gene lost 7 bases and the J gene lost 3 bases, with 16 bases spanning the gap. The germline V gene encodes CDR1 MNHEY and CDR2 SVGEGT. CDR3 in amino acids: CASTSLSSLYNEQFF. The CDR3 region has the DNA TGTGCCAGCACTTCCCTATCATCCCTCTACAATGAGCAGTTCTTC.

There are a few counts of this clonotype. This may stem from a read error, because a much larger clone lies one nucleotide away. The V call is TRBV6-5, the J call TRBJ2-7; the D call may be TRBD1 or TRBD2 (5 bases each). Trimming stripped 6 bases from V and 5 bases from J, with 23 bases between. Germline values: CDR1 MNHEY, CDR2 SVGAGI. The CDR3 sequence is 16 residues long. CDR3 sequence: CASRPGREGPTHEQYF. The CDR3 DNA sequence: TGTGCCAGCAGACCTGGCCGTGAGGGGCCAACCCACGAGCAGTACTTC.

The gene calls are TRBV5-6 and TRBJ1-3; possible D gene TRBD1, 5 bases. CDR3 length: 13 amino acids. Germline V CDR1 and CDR2: SGHDT, YYEEEE. Trimming stripped 4 bases from V and 3 bases from J, with 8 bases between. The CDR3: CASSPGLGNTIYF. The CDR3, as DNA: TGTGCCAGCAGCCCGGGACTTGGAAACACCATATATTTT.